This T cell receptor (beta chain) was sequenced during a study of blood T cell repertoires in COVID-19. Method: immunoSEQ multiplex PCR; TCRdb's copy keeps in-frame clones and lacks some. The sample yields more than 130,000 clones, about nine tenths seen once. The CDR3 has 15 residues. V lost 2 bases, J lost 8 bases, and 8 bases stayed unmatched. Germline-derived CDR1 and CDR2 are MNHEY and SVGAGI. The receptor comes from a man in his forties or fifties with active or convalescent COVID-19. The rearrangement uses TRBV6-5 and TRBJ1-2, with 10 positions matching TRBD1. The sequencing sample was made of peripheral blood. The CDR3 region is CASSYAGQGVSGYTF. The CDR3 DNA follows: TGTGCCAGCAGTTACGCCGGACAGGGGGTTAGCGGCTACACCTTC.